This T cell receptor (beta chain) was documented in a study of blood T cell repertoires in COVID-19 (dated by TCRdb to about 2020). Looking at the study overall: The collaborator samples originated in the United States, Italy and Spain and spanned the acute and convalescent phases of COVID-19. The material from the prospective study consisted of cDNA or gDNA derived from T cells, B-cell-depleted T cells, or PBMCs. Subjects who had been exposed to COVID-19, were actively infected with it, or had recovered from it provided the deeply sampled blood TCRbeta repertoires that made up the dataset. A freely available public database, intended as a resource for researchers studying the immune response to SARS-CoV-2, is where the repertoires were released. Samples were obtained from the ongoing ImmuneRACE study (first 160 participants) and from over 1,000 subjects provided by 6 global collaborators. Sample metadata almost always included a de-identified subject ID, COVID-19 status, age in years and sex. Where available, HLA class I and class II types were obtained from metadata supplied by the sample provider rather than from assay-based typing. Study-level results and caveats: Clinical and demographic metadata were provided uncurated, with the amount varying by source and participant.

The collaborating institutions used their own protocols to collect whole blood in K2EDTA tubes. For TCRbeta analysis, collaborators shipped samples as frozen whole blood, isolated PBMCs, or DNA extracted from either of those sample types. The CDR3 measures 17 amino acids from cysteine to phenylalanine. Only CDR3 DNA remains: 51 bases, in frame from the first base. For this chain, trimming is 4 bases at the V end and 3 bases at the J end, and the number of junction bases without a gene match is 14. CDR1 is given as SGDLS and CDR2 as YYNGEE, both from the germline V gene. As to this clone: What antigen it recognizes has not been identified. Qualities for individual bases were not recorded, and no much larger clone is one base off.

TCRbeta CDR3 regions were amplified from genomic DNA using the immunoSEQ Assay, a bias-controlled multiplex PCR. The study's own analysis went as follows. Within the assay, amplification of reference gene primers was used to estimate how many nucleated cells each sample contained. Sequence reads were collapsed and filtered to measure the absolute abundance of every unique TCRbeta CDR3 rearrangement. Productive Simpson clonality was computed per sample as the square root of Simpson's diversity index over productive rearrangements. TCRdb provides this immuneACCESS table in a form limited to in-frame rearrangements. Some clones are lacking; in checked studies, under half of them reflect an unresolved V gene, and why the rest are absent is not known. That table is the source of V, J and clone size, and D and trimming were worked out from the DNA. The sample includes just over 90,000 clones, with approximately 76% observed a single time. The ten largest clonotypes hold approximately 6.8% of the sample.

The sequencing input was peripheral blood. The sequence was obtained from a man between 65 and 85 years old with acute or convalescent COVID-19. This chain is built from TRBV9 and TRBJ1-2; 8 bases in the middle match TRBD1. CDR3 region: CASSLTTGQGSHYGYTF. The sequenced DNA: TGTGCCAGCAGCCTAACAACCGGACAGGGATCCCACTATGGCTACACCTTC.